Following are 10 T cell receptor beta chains from one sample sequenced in a study of blood T cell repertoires in COVID-19. Produced via immunoSEQ multiplex PCR; TCRdb's table is partial and in-frame only. The sample shows hundreds of thousands of clones, around 88% of them seen only once. Source material: peripheral blood. The receptor set was obtained from a woman aged 55-75 years with COVID-19, enrolled during active disease.

CDR3 region: CASSLTITGELFF. In nucleotides, the CDR3 is TGTGCCAGCAGTTTAACAATTACCGGGGAGCTGTTTTTT. This chain connects TRBV12-3 or TRBV12-4 to TRBJ2-2; D not certain. The germline V and J ends were trimmed by 2 bases and 5 bases, with 6 bases remaining between them. The CDR3 has 13 residues.

This chain links TRBV29-1 with TRBJ2-7; possibly TRBD1 for D (8 bases). This CDR3 has 14 residues. The V gene lost 4 bases and the J gene lost 3 bases, with 16 bases spanning the gap. Germline CDR1 reads SQVTM; CDR2 reads ANQGSEA. In nucleotides, the CDR3 is TGCAGCGTTGCGGGAGGACAGGGATTCTACGAGCAGTACTTC. Translated, it gives CSVAGGQGFYEQYF.

The J gene is TRBJ1-1, the V gene TRBV5-5; no definite D call. CDR1 SGHKS and CDR2 YYEKEE come from the germline V gene (reference sequence). The CDR3 contains 12 residues. V was clipped by 4 bases and J by 3 bases, with 7 bases between them. The CDR3 bases are TGTGCCAGCAGCCTAGGTTACACTGAAGCTTTCTTT. It translates to CASSLGYTEAFF. Full variable domain (remainder filled in from reference TRBV5-5 and TRBJ1-1): DAGVTQSPTHLIKTRGQQVTLRCSPISGHKSVSWYQQVLGQGPQFIFQYYEKEERGRGNFPDRFSARQFPNYSSELNVNALLLGDSALYLCASSLGYTEAFFGQGTRLTVV.

V gene TRBV11-3 combines with J gene TRBJ2-2; 11 bases fit TRBD2. Germline V lookup: CDR1 SGHNT, CDR2 YENEEA. The CDR3 covers 16 residues. V shed 5 bases and J 5 bases; nucleotides not matched to a gene: 7. In DNA, the CDR3 is TGTGCCAGCAGCAGACTAGCGGGGCTCGGGACCGGGGAGCTGTTTTTT. The encoded protein is CASSRLAGLGTGELFF.

This sequence joins TRBV6-2 or TRBV6-3 and TRBJ2-6, with D tentatively TRBD2 (6 bases). The CDR3 extends over 17 amino acids. In germline, CDR1 is MNHEY, CDR2 SVGEGT. V lost 4 bases, J lost 0 bases, and 13 bases lay in between. CDR3 coding DNA: TGTGCCAGCAGTTTCCGGGACTTCACCTCTGGGGCCAACGTCCTGACTTTC. As protein: CASSFRDFTSGANVLTF.

The gene calls are TRBV18 and TRBJ1-2, with 9 bases aligning to TRBD1. The CDR3 spans 13 residues. V shed 10 bases, J shed 8 bases, and the junction held 11 bases outside the gene matches. In germline, CDR1 is KGHSH, CDR2 LQKENI. This chain's CDR3 is CATQAGQGNGYTF. The CDR3 DNA is TGTGCCACCCAAGCCGGACAGGGGAACGGCTACACCTTC.

The chain employs TRBV5-6 and TRBJ2-7, with D maybe TRBD1 (6 bases). The CDR3 runs 15 residues. Germline CDR1 SGHDT, CDR2 YYEEEE. Trimming shortened V by 0 bases and J by 3 bases, and 13 bases separated the two germline ends. CDR3 amino acids: CASSLAATGNYEQYF. The CDR3 coding sequence is TGTGCCAGCAGCTTGGCGGCTACAGGGAACTACGAGCAGTACTTC.

In this sample, this clone turned up a few times. J is TRBJ1-4 and V is TRBV6-5; D ambiguous. The CDR3 contains 16 residues. Per the germline V gene, CDR1 is MNHEY and CDR2 is SVGAGI. V lost 0 bases and J lost 8, with 16 bases in between. The CDR3 spells CASSYSIKQDGEKLFF. Written as DNA, the CDR3 is TGTGCCAGCAGTTACTCGATTAAGCAGGATGGAGAAAAACTGTTTTTT.

The chain links TRBV29-1 to TRBJ2-7; 8 positions match TRBD1. Germline loops: CDR1 SQVTM, CDR2 ANQGSEA. The CDR3 runs to 13 residues. Trimming removed 3 bases from V and 4 bases from J; junction bases left unmatched: 5. This CDR3 is CSVEQGARYEQYF. Here the CDR3 DNA reads TGCAGCGTTGAGCAGGGGGCGAGGTACGAGCAGTACTTC.

The chain has TRBV11-2 and TRBJ2-1, with D tentatively TRBD2 (5 bases). The V end lost 5 bases, the J end lost 0 bases, and 11 bases lay between the germline ends. CDR1 and CDR2 from the germline V gene are SGHAT and FQNNGV. The CDR3 covers 15 residues. CDR3 DNA sequence: TGTGCCAGCAGCCCGGACTTGAGCTCCTACAATGAGCAGTTCTTC. Translation gives CASSPDLSSYNEQFF.